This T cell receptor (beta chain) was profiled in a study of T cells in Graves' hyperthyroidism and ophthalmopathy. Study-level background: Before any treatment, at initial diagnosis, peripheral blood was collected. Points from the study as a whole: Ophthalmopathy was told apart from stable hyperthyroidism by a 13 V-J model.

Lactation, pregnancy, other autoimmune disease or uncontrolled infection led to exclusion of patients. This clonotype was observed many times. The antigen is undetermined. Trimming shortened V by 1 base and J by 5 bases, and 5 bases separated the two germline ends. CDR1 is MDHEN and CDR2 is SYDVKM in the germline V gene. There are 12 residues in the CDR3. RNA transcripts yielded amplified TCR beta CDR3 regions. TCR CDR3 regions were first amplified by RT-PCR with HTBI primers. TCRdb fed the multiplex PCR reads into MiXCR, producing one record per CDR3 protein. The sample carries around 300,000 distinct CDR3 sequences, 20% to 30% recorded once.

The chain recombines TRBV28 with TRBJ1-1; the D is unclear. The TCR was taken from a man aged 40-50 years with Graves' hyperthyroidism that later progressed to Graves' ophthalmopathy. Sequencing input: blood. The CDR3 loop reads CASSLYLTEAFF. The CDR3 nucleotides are TGTGCCAGCAGTTTATATCTAACTGAAGCTTTCTTT.